This T cell receptor beta chain was found in a study of cytomegalovirus exposure and HLA in healthy donors. The length of the CDR3 is 15 residues. With 5 bases clipped from V and 2 bases from J, the junction kept 7 bases outside the gene matches. Looked up from germline, CDR1 is SNHLY and CDR2 is FYNNEI. PCR primers comprised 60 Vbeta and 13 Jbeta primers. Study processing details: Approximately 12 million of the approximately 80 million unique TCR beta chains counted in a later analysis were shared. Assay used: immunoSEQ multiplex PCR; TCRdb lists only in-frame clones, some missing. That table supplies the V and J calls and clone size; D and trimming were determined from the DNA. The data contain more than 110,000 clones, around 10% of them singletons. With respect to this clone: No antigen is known for it.

Overall study results and limits: Specific recognition of CMV antigens was confirmed in vitro for a few chains (all CMV-associated). An observed cluster of highly shared sequence variants was recorded as a likely sequencing artifact. Rarity marked most TCR sequences, yet some public TCRs occurred in many donors.

Specimen: PBMCs. The V and J genes are TRBV2 and TRBJ1-2, with 8 bases lining up with TRBD1. The TCR was taken from a man between 45 and 60 years old in good health and CMV-seronegative. The CDR3 loop reads CASSKNRGGNYGYTF. For the CDR3, the DNA is TGTGCCAGCAGTAAAAACAGGGGGGGGAACTATGGCTACACCTTC.